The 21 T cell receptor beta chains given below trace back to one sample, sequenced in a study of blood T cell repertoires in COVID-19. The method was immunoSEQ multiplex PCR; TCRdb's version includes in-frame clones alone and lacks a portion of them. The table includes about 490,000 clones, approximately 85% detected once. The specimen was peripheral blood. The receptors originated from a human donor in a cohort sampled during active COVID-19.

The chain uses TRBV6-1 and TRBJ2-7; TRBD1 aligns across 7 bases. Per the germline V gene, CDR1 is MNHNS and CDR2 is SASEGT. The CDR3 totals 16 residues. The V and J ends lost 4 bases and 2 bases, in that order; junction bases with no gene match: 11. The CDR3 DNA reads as TGTGCCAGCAGTGTTTTCCCGGACAGGTTAGCCTACGAGCAGTACTTC. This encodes CASSVFPDRLAYEQYF.

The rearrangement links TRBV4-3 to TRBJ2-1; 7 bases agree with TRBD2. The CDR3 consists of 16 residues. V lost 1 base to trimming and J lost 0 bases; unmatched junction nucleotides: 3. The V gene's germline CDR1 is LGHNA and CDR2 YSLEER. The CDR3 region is CASSQGAGVSYNEQFF. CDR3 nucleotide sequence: TGCGCCAGCAGCCAAGGGGCGGGGGTCTCCTACAATGAGCAGTTCTTC.

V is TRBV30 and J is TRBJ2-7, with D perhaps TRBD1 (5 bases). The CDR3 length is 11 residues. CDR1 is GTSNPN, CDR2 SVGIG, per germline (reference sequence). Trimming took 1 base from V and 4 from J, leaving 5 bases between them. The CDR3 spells CAWSEGYEQYF. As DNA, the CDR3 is TGTGCCTGGAGTGAGGGGTACGAGCAGTACTTC.

The CDR3 here is CASSLRQGRMNTEAFF. The CDR3 DNA is TGCGCCAGCAGCTTACGACAGGGGAGGATGAACACTGAAGCTTTCTTT. The rearrangement joins TRBV5-1 to TRBJ1-1, with TRBD1 matching 8 bases. Germline V gene lookup returns CDR1 SGHRS and CDR2 YFSETQ. Trimming removed 2 bases from V and 0 bases from J; junction bases left unmatched: 6. The CDR3 sequence is 16 residues long.

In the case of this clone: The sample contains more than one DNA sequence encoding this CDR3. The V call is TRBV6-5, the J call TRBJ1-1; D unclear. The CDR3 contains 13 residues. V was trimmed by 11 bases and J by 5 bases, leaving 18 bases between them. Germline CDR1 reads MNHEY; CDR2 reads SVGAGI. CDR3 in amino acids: CASRGGLGTEAFF. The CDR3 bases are TGTGCCTCCCGGGGAGGGCTAGGGACTGAAGCTTTCTTT.

CDR3 nucleotide sequence: TGTGCCAGCAGTCCCCGGGACAGGGGAAGGGATACGCAGTATTTT. Amino acids: CASSPRDRGRDTQYF. V and J are TRBV6-6 and TRBJ2-3, with 10 bases that match TRBD1. The CDR3 has 15 residues. V lost 5 bases to trimming and J lost 6 bases; unmatched junction nucleotides: 8. The germline V gene has CDR1 MNHNY and CDR2 SVGAGI (reference sequence).

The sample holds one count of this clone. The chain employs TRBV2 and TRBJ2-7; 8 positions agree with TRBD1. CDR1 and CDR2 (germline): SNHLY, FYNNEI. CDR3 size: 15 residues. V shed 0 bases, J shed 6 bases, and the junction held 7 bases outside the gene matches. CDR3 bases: TGTGCCAGCAGTGAAGCCTACAGGGGGGTGGCCGAGCAGTACTTC. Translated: CASSEAYRGVAEQYF.

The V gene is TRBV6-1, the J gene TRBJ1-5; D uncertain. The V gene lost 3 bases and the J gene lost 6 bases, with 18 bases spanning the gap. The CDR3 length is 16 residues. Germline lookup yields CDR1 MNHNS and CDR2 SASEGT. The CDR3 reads CASSDFAGRLIQPQHF. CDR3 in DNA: TGTGCCAGCAGTGATTTCGCGGGGAGGCTGATTCAGCCCCAGCATTTT.

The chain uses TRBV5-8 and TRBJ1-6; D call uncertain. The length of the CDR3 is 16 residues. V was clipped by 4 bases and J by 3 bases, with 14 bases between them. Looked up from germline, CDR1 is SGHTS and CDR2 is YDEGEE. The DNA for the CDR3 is TGTGCCAGCAGCGGGGAGGGAGAACGCTATAATTCACCCCTCCACTTT. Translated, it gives CASSGEGERYNSPLHF.

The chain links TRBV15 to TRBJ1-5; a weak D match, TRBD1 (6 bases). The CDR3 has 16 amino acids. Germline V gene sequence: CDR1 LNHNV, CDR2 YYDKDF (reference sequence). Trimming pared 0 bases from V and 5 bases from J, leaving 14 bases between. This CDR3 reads CATSREIREGDQPQHF. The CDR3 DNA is TGTGCCACCAGCAGAGAAATCCGGGAGGGGGATCAGCCCCAGCATTTT.

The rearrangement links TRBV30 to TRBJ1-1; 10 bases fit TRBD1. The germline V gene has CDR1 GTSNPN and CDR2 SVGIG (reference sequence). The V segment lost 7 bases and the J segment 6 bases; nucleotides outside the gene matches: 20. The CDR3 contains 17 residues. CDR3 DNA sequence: TGTGCCTCCATAGGCCCCGGGACAGGGGCGACCAACGCTGAAGCTTTCTTT. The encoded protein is CASIGPGTGATNAEAFF.

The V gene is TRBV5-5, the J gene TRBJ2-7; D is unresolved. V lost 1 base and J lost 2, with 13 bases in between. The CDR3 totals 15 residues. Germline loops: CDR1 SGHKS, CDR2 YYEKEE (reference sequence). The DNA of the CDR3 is TGTGCCAGCAGCTTGAGACCTACGAGGACCTACGAGCAGTACTTC. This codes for CASSLRPTRTYEQYF. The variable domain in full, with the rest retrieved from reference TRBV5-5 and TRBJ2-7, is DAGVTQSPTHLIKTRGQQVTLRCSPISGHKSVSWYQQVLGQGPQFIFQYYEKEERGRGNFPDRFSARQFPNYSSELNVNALLLGDSALYLCASSLRPTRTYEQYFGPGTRLTVT.

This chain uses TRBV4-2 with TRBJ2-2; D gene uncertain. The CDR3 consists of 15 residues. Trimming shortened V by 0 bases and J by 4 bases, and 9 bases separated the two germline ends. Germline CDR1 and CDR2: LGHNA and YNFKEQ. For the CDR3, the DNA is TGTGCCAGCAGCCAAGATCAGGTCCCCACCGGGGAGCTGTTTTTT. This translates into CASSQDQVPTGELFF.

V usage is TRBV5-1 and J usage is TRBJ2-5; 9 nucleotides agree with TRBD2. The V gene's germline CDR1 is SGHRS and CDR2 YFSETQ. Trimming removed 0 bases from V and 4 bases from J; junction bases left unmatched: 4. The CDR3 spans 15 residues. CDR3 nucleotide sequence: TGCGCCAGCAGCTTGGACGCGGGAGGGCTAGAGACCCAGTACTTC. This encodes CASSLDAGGLETQYF.

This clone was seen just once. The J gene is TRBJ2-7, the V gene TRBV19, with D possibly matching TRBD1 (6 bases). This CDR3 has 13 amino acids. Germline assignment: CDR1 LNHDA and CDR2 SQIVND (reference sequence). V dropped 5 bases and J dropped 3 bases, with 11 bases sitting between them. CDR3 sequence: CASSSQQGYEQYF. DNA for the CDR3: TGTGCCAGTAGTTCCCAACAGGGCTACGAGCAGTACTTC. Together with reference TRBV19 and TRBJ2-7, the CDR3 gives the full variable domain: DGGITQSPKYLFRKEGQNVTLSCEQNLNHDAMYWYRQDPGQGLRLIYYSQIVNDFQKGDIAEGYSVSREKKESFPLTVTSAQKNPTAFYLCASSSQQGYEQYFGPGTRLTVT.

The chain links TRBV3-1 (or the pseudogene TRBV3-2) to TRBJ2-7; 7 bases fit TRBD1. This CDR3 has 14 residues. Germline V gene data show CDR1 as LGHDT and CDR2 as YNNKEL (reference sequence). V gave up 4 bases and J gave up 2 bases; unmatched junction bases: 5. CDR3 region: CASSPRQGPYEQYF. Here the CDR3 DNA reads TGTGCCAGCAGCCCTCGACAGGGACCCTACGAGCAGTACTTC.

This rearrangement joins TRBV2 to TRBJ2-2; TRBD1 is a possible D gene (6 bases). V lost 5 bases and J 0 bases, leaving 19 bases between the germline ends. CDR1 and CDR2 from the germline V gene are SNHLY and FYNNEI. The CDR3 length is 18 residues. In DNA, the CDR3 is TGTGCCAGCAGTCCTTTACCCACAGGGCCCTCGAACACCGGGGAGCTGTTTTTT. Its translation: CASSPLPTGPSNTGELFF.

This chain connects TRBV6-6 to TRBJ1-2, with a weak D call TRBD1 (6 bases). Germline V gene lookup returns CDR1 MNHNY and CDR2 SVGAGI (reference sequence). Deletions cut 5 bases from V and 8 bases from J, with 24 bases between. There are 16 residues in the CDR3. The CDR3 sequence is CASSIPGGANRPGYTF. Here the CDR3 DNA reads TGTGCCAGCAGTATTCCGGGGGGCGCAAATAGACCAGGCTACACCTTC.

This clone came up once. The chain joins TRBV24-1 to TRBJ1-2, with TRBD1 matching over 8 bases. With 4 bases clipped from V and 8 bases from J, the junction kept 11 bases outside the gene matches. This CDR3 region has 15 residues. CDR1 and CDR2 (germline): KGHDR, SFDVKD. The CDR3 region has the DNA TGTGCCACCAGTGAGGGAGGGACAGGCTCCCCCGGCTACACCTTC. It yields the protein CATSEGGTGSPGYTF.

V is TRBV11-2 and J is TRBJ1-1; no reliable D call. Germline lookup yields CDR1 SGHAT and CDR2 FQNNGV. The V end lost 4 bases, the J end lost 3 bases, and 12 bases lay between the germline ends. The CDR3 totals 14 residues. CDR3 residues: CASSWGGRYTEAFF. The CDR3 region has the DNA TGTGCCAGCAGCTGGGGAGGACGGTACACTGAAGCTTTCTTT.

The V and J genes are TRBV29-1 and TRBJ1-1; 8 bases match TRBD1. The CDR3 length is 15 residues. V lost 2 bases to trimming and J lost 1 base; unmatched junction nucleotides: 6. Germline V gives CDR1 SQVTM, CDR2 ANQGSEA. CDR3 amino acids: CSVERVRGQNTEAFF. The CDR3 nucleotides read TGCAGCGTTGAACGCGTCAGGGGGCAGAACACTGAAGCTTTCTTT.